This passage covers 21 T cell receptor beta chains from one sample sequenced in a study of Graves' ophthalmopathy and Graves' hyperthyroidism. The authors amplified TCR beta CDR3 regions, and they did so from RNA transcripts for repertoire sequencing. The library came from an HTBI-primed first-round RT-PCR and a second-round multiplex PCR. MiXCR, run by TCRdb on the multiplex PCR reads, gives a single entry per CDR3 protein. The sample records a few hundred thousand distinct CDR3 sequences, 35% to 40% being singletons. Source material: peripheral blood or thyroid tissue (not recorded which). These receptors all stem from an adult man with Graves' hyperthyroidism.

The genes are TRBV5-4 and TRBJ1-2; 9 bases map to TRBD1. The germline gives CDR1 SGHNT, CDR2 YYREEE (reference sequence). The V segment lost 4 bases and the J segment 5 bases; nucleotides outside the gene matches: 12. The CDR3 runs 16 residues. Here the CDR3 reads CASSLTNPGQGYGYTF. CDR3 bases: TGTGCCAGCAGCCTCACAAATCCGGGACAGGGTTATGGCTACACCTTC.

The genes are TRBV6-5 and TRBJ1-3, with D uncertain. The CDR3 is 13 amino acids. Trimming took off 1 base at V and 8 bases at J, with 9 bases between the two ends. Germline V gives CDR1 MNHEY, CDR2 SVGAGI. CDR3 sequence (DNA): TGTGCCAGCAGTTACTTGACCGGAGACACCATATATTTT. It codes for CASSYLTGDTIYF.

The V call is TRBV30, the J call TRBJ1-5; D perhaps matches TRBD1 (5 bases). This CDR3 is built from 14 residues. V lost 0 bases and J 4 bases, leaving 10 bases between the germline ends. Germline CDR1 GTSNPN, CDR2 SVGIG (reference sequence). Here the CDR3 DNA reads TGTGCCTGGAGTGTAAAGGGGTCAAATCAGCCCCAGCATTTT. Its protein is CAWSVKGSNQPQHF.

The sample holds many counts of this clonotype. The V call is TRBV5-1, the J call TRBJ1-1; no reliable D call. The germline CDR1 and CDR2 sequences are SGHRS and YFSETQ. The length of the CDR3 is 13 residues. V gave up 1 base and J gave up 6 bases, with 10 bases separating them. CDR3 loop: CASSLLGWSEAFF. The CDR3 coding sequence is TGCGCCAGCAGCTTGTTGGGCTGGTCTGAAGCTTTCTTT.

In this sample, this clonotype turned up many times. This chain uses TRBV24-1 with TRBJ2-7, with a weak D call TRBD1 (6 bases). The V end was cut by 2 bases, the J end by 1 base, with 8 bases between. The V gene's germline CDR1 is KGHDR and CDR2 SFDVKD. CDR3 length: 14 amino acids. The CDR3: CATSDSDRSYEQYF. Here the CDR3 DNA reads TGTGCCACCAGTGATTCGGACAGATCCTACGAGCAGTACTTC.

Concerning this clonotype itself: Because it lacks the conserved phenylalanine or tryptophan at the end, this CDR3 is likely a read error. The chain employs TRBV10-3 and TRBJ1-5; a weak D match, TRBD1 (6 bases). The germline V gene encodes CDR1 ENHRY and CDR2 SYGVKD. The CDR3 runs to 16 residues. Trimming took off 4 bases at V and 2 bases at J, with 15 bases between the two ends. In DNA form, the CDR3 reads TGTGCCATCAGTGGTCAGACAGGTTTGGGCAATCAGCCCCAGCATGTT. Its protein product is CAISGQTGLGNQPQHV.

Worth noting for this clonotype: One end of the junction does not line up with germline, which may come from a read error. This chain connects TRBV3-1 to TRBJ1-4, with 7 bases matching TRBD1. The CDR3 loop spans 12 amino acids. CDR1 is LGHDT, CDR2 YNNKEL, per germline (reference sequence). The CDR3: CASSQVTGELLF. The CDR3 region has the DNA TGTGCCAGCAGCCAAGTTACAGGGGAACTGCTTTTT.

The V call is TRBV5-4, the J call TRBJ2-7; D might be TRBD1 (6 bases). CDR3 length equals 14 residues. Trimming shortened V by 7 bases and J by 2 bases, and 16 bases separated the two germline ends. Germline CDR1 is SGHNT and CDR2 is YYREEE (reference sequence). The CDR3 region is CASATGKGAYEQYF. The CDR3 DNA reads as TGTGCCAGCGCCACAGGGAAGGGGGCCTACGAGCAGTACTTC.

About this clonotype itself: A much larger clone lies one base from this, so it may be a read error. The chain combines TRBV7-9 with TRBJ1-6, with D possibly matching TRBD1 (6 bases). CDR1 and CDR2 (germline): SEHNR, FQNEAQ (reference sequence). This CDR3 region has 17 residues. V was shortened by 6 bases and J by 8 bases, with 23 bases between the two germline ends. CDR3 coding DNA: TGTGCCAGCAGTTCATCCGGCGGATACAGGGCCCATTCACCCCTCCACTTT. Translating it yields CASSSSGGYRAHSPLHF.

This clonotype was picked up many times. The chain uses TRBV29-1 and TRBJ2-2, with D perhaps matching TRBD1 (6 bases). Per germline, CDR1 SQVTM and CDR2 ANQGSEA. The CDR3 spans 15 residues. V lost 4 bases and J lost 0, with 12 bases in between. CDR3 nucleotide sequence: TGCAGCGTTGTAATGGGGGCAGCGAACACCGGGGAGCTGTTTTTT. Translation gives CSVVMGAANTGELFF.

V usage is TRBV7-3 and J usage is TRBJ2-5, with TRBD1 matching over 7 bases. The CDR3 loop spans 15 amino acids. The J segment lost 3 bases and the V segment lost 5 bases, leaving 9 bases of the junction unmatched. In germline, CDR1 is SGHTA, CDR2 FQGTGA. CDR3 bases: TGTGCCAGCAGCCGGGACAGCTCCACTGAAGAGACCCAGTACTTC. Protein sequence: CASSRDSSTEETQYF.

Note on this clonotype: With a much larger clone just one base away, this may be a read error. The rearrangement links TRBV12-3 or TRBV12-4 to TRBJ2-2; maybe TRBD1 (5 bases). The CDR3 is made up of 13 amino acids. The CDR3 loop is CANSLKGPGELFF. The DNA of the CDR3 is TGTGCCAACAGTTTAAAGGGGCCAGGGGAGCTGTTTTTT.

This clonotype has ten or more counts. The gene calls are TRBV12-3 or TRBV12-4 and TRBJ2-5; 10 bases align to TRBD2. V lost 4 bases and J lost 1; bases outside the gene matches: 3. The CDR3 contains 15 residues. CDR3 sequence reads: CASSWLAGAQETQYF. In DNA form, the CDR3 reads TGTGCCAGCAGTTGGCTAGCGGGGGCCCAAGAGACCCAGTACTTC.

V usage is TRBV10-3 and J usage is TRBJ2-7; 9 bases match TRBD1. Germline lookup yields CDR1 ENHRY and CDR2 SYGVKD. CDR3 size: 15 residues. J lost 2 bases, V lost 10 bases, and 12 bases had no gene match. CDR3 sequence reads: CASSPRQGVPYEQYF. The DNA for the CDR3 is TGTGCCAGCTCACCGCGACAGGGGGTCCCCTACGAGCAGTACTTC.

The chain recombines TRBV5-4 with TRBJ1-1; 8 bases map to TRBD1. Per the germline V gene, CDR1 is SGHNT and CDR2 is YYREEE (reference sequence). V shed 0 bases, J shed 10 bases, and the junction held 5 bases outside the gene matches. The CDR3 extends over 13 amino acids. This CDR3 is CASSLGHRGVAFF. CDR3 DNA: TGTGCCAGCAGCTTGGGCCACAGGGGGGTAGCTTTCTTT.

This clonotype was seen ten or more times. This chain connects TRBV29-1 to TRBJ1-2; 10 nucleotides match TRBD1. Per the germline V gene, CDR1 is SQVTM and CDR2 is ANQGSEA. CDR3 length: 12 amino acids. Trimming took 6 bases from V and 6 from J; bases not matched to a gene: 4. CDR3 DNA sequence: TGCAGCGTCTCGACAGGGGGCGATGGCTACACCTTC. It encodes CSVSTGGDGYTF.

The V and J genes are TRBV7-9 and TRBJ2-7, with D unclear. Germline V gene sequence: CDR1 SEHNR, CDR2 FQNEAQ (reference sequence). The V gene lost 6 bases and the J gene lost 3 bases, with 18 bases spanning the gap. The CDR3 sequence is 15 residues long. The DNA of the CDR3 is TGTGCCAGCAGTCCGGGCCAGATGGATGGCTACGAGCAGTACTTC. Translation gives CASSPGQMDGYEQYF.

With respect to this clonotype: One end of the junction does not line up with germline, which may come from a read error. This rearrangement joins TRBV28 to TRBJ1-3; 10 bases fit TRBD1. Germline CDR1 is MDHEN and CDR2 is SYDVKM. This CDR3 is built from 17 residues. CDR3 nucleotides: TGTGCCAGCAGGGCCGCCCGAAGGACAGGGGGTGGAAGCACCATATATTTT. Protein sequence: CASRAARRTGGGSTIYF.

This clonotype was recorded at least ten times. V is TRBV7-3 and J is TRBJ2-3; D might be TRBD1 or TRBD2, each matching 6 bases. The CDR3 contains 15 residues. The V end was cut by 5 bases, the J end by 3 bases, with 15 bases between. Per the germline V gene, CDR1 is SGHTA and CDR2 is FQGTGA. The CDR3 loop is CASSPTGARTDTQYF. The CDR3 nucleotides read TGTGCCAGCAGCCCGACGGGGGCTAGGACAGATACGCAGTATTTT. Combining the CDR3 with reference TRBV7-3 and TRBJ2-3 gives the whole variable domain GAGVSQTPSNKVTEKGKYVELRCDPISGHTALYWYRQSLGQGPEFLIYFQGTGAADDSGLPNDRFFAVRPEGSVSTLKIQRTERGDSAVYLCASSPTGARTDTQYFGPGTRLTVL.

This clonotype has more than one count but fewer than ten. One base away lies a much larger clone, so this may be a sequencing read error. V and J are TRBV20-1 and TRBJ2-2, with a tentative D call TRBD2 (5 bases). The CDR3 extends over 12 amino acids. The germline V gene encodes CDR1 DFQATT and CDR2 SNEGSKA (reference sequence). DNA for the CDR3: TGCAGTGCTAGAGATCTGACCGGGGAGCTGCTTTTT. Residues: CSARDLTGELLF.

V usage is TRBV5-1 and J usage is TRBJ1-4; perhaps TRBD1 as D (5 bases). CDR1 and CDR2 from the germline V gene are SGHRS and YFSETQ. V lost 4 bases and J 8 bases, leaving 24 bases between the germline ends. The CDR3 contains 17 residues. As DNA, the CDR3 is TGCGCCAGCAGCCGTATCGTGTCGTCCAGGGCCCCCGAAAAACTGTTTTTT. This gives the protein CASSRIVSSRAPEKLFF.